The 17 T cell receptor beta chains reported below all come from one sample, sequenced in a study of CD8 T cells in ankylosing spondylitis. A single record per CDR3 protein comes from TCRdb applying MiXCR to the 5' RACE reads. The sample holds fewer than 350,000 distinct CDR3 sequences, 11% seen once. Material for sequencing was blood, either unsorted or a sorted T cell fraction (not recorded which). Receptors were obtained from a female donor with ankylosing spondylitis or in good health (not recorded which).

V is TRBV2 and J is TRBJ1-3; tentatively, D is TRBD1 (5 bases). Trimming took 5 bases from V and 0 from J, leaving 23 bases between them. There are 19 residues in the CDR3. The V gene's germline CDR1 is SNHLY and CDR2 FYNNEI. The CDR3 DNA is TGTGCCAGCAGTTTTTTTGGGGACGTCGACAAGTACTCTGGAAACACCATATATTTT. This gives the protein CASSFFGDVDKYSGNTIYF. Drawing the rest from reference TRBV2 and TRBJ1-3, the complete variable domain is EPEVTQTPSHQVTQMGQEVILRCVPISNHLYFYWYRQILGQKVEFLVSFYNNEISEKSEIFDDQFSVERPDGSNFTLKIRSTKLEDSAMYFCASSFFGDVDKYSGNTIYFGEGSWLTVV.

The table lists this clonotype with a few counts. This sequence joins TRBV20-1 and TRBJ2-1, with 8 bases that match TRBD2. V gave up 3 bases and J gave up 8 bases; unmatched junction bases: 9. This CDR3 has 14 amino acids. Germline values: CDR1 DFQATT, CDR2 SNEGSKA (reference sequence). The CDR3 DNA sequence: TGCAGTGCTAGTGAACCGGGACTAGATCATGAGCAGTTCTTC. It is translated as CSASEPGLDHEQFF.

This clonotype showed up many times. The V and J genes are TRBV20-1 and TRBJ2-5; 9 bases map to TRBD2. V shed 6 bases, J shed 4 bases, and the junction held 12 bases outside the gene matches. CDR1 DFQATT and CDR2 SNEGSKA come from the germline V gene (reference sequence). The CDR3 spans 15 residues. CDR3 protein: CSARDAGGPGETQYF. The CDR3 nucleotides are TGCAGTGCCAGGGACGCGGGAGGGCCGGGAGAGACCCAGTACTTC.

This clonotype was observed many times. This chain links TRBV27 with TRBJ1-6; D is perhaps TRBD1 (6 bases). This CDR3 has 14 residues. Trimming left V 6 bases short and J 7 bases short, with 13 bases between. Germline V gene lookup returns CDR1 MNHEY and CDR2 SMNVEV (reference sequence). The CDR3 nucleotides read TGTGCCAGCAGATCGCAGGGGTGGAATTCACCCCTCCACTTT. Its translation: CASRSQGWNSPLHF.

J is TRBJ2-2 and V is TRBV9, with D perhaps assigned TRBD1 or TRBD2 (5 bases each). V lost 0 bases to trimming and J lost 7 bases, with 19 bases between them. In germline, CDR1 is SGDLS, CDR2 YYNGEE. This CDR3 has 17 amino acids. This CDR3 is CASSVDQRGAGIGELFF. As DNA, the CDR3 is TGTGCCAGCAGCGTAGACCAGAGGGGCGCCGGGATCGGGGAGCTGTTTTTT.

This clonotype showed up many times. This chain uses TRBV7-2 with TRBJ1-6, with a weak D call TRBD1 (5 bases). Per germline, CDR1 SGHTA and CDR2 FQGNSA. The V end lost 5 bases, the J end lost 10 bases, and 21 bases lay between the germline ends. This CDR3 has 16 residues. The CDR3: CASSTGGAPSYSPLHF. The CDR3 nucleotides read TGTGCCAGCAGCACCGGTGGGGCCCCATCTTACTCACCCCTCCACTTT.

This clonotype was detected ten times or more. The V gene is TRBV20-1, the J gene TRBJ2-5; 10 bases fit TRBD2. Trimming removed 6 bases from V and 5 bases from J; junction bases left unmatched: 12. CDR1 is DFQATT and CDR2 is SNEGSKA in the germline V gene (reference sequence). The CDR3 length is 15 residues. CDR3 in amino acids: CSAIGGLARLETQYF. CDR3 DNA: TGCAGTGCAATCGGGGGACTAGCGAGATTGGAGACCCAGTACTTC.

Notes on this clonotype: A read error may be the cause here, since a much bigger clone is one base away. The chain recombines TRBV5-6 with TRBJ1-2; no reliable D call. The CDR3 totals 11 residues. CDR1 SGHDT and CDR2 YYEEEE come from the germline V gene. Between the trimmed V and J ends, which lost 1 base and 10 bases, there was a span of 8 bases. The CDR3 coding sequence is TGTGCCAGCAGCTTGCTTGGTGTCTACACCTTC. This translates into CASSLLGVYTF.

This clonotype was picked up a small number of times. This chain joins TRBV20-1 and TRBJ1-5; D uncertain. The CDR3 loop spans 15 amino acids. V was clipped by 0 bases and J by 4 bases, with 13 bases between them. Per germline, CDR1 DFQATT and CDR2 SNEGSKA (reference sequence). CDR3 sequence reads: CSARDGQGYNQPQHF. CDR3 nucleotide sequence: TGCAGTGCTAGAGACGGGCAAGGGTATAATCAGCCCCAGCATTTT.

The chain uses TRBV2 and TRBJ2-7, with D maybe TRBD1 (5 bases). The germline CDR1 and CDR2 sequences are SNHLY and FYNNEI. The ends were cut back, 4 bases at V and 4 bases at J, with 14 bases in the middle. The CDR3 has 14 amino acids. CDR3 sequence reads: CASSVARDAYEQYF. The CDR3 DNA is TGTGCCAGCAGTGTCGCCAGGGATGCTTACGAGCAGTACTTC.

This clonotype has a count of ten or more. This chain connects TRBV2 to TRBJ2-7, with D hard to call. Trimming removed 5 bases at V and 0 bases at J, with 11 bases between. This CDR3 region has 14 residues. The germline V gene encodes CDR1 SNHLY and CDR2 FYNNEI. The chain's CDR3 is CASSKLANSYEQYF. The CDR3 DNA reads as TGTGCCAGCAGTAAATTAGCAAACTCCTACGAGCAGTACTTC.

Many counts were recorded for this clonotype. V is TRBV29-1 and J is TRBJ2-5, with 7 positions matching TRBD1. Germline V gives CDR1 SQVTM, CDR2 ANQGSEA. Trimming removed 5 bases from V and 1 base from J; junction bases left unmatched: 4. The CDR3 sequence is 13 residues long. The CDR3 DNA reads TGCAGCGTTACGGGACAGAGCCAAGAGACCCAGTACTTC. Residues: CSVTGQSQETQYF.

The sample holds many counts of this clonotype. The chain joins TRBV29-1 to TRBJ1-1; D not resolved. Germline CDR1 SQVTM, CDR2 ANQGSEA. This CDR3 has 13 residues. V was pared by 4 bases and J by 0 bases, with 9 bases between. CDR3 DNA sequence: TGCAGCGTTGTTCGGAGAATGAACACTGAAGCTTTCTTT. It codes for CSVVRRMNTEAFF.

This clonotype was seen many times. The CDR3 loop is CASSSGTGRNYGYTF. In nucleotides, the CDR3 is TGCGCCAGCAGCTCCGGGACAGGCCGTAACTATGGCTACACCTTC. This chain connects TRBV5-1 to TRBJ1-2, with 8 bases aligning to TRBD1. J gave up 1 base and V 3 bases, and 5 bases lay outside the gene matches. The CDR3 has 15 residues. CDR1 and CDR2 (germline): SGHRS, YFSETQ.

The sample holds a few counts of this clonotype. The chain carries TRBV2 and TRBJ2-5; D not certain. Deletions cut 4 bases from V and 2 bases from J, with 17 bases between. Germline V CDR1 and CDR2: SNHLY, FYNNEI. The length of the CDR3 is 16 residues. DNA of the CDR3: TGTGCCAGCAGTGTATTAGCCACTATTGCTCAAGAGACCCAGTACTTC. It translates to CASSVLATIAQETQYF.

The chain has TRBV5-1 and TRBJ2-5, with 7 bases identical to TRBD2. CDR3 size: 15 residues. Germline-derived CDR1 and CDR2 are SGHRS and YFSETQ. V gave up 0 bases and J gave up 4 bases; unmatched junction bases: 6. The CDR3 region is CASSLDTGGVETQYF. CDR3 in DNA: TGCGCCAGCAGCTTGGACACGGGAGGTGTAGAGACCCAGTACTTC.

In its sample, this clonotype was seen many times. The chain has TRBV12-3 or TRBV12-4 and TRBJ1-1; TRBD1 might be the D (6 bases). This CDR3 is 15 amino acids long. Trimming removed 3 bases from V and 0 bases from J, with 11 bases in between. The DNA for the CDR3 is TGTGCCAGCAGTTTGGGGACACCCTTGAACACTGAAGCTTTCTTT. Protein: CASSLGTPLNTEAFF.